A selection of T cell receptor beta chains follows, all from one sample in a study of T-cell memory formation after mild COVID-19. TCRdb fed the 5' RACE reads into MiXCR, producing one record per CDR3 protein. Here the sample spans about 260,000 distinct CDR3 sequences, about a sixth being singletons. The sequenced material came from PBMCs or a T cell subset sorted from them (not recorded which). These receptors all stem from a young man who had mild COVID-19 (a few samples of this study predate the infection). Cell type and time point are not known. Each CDR3 is given with its conserved first and last residue. Fields, in order: D gene, clone size, J gene, V gene, CDR3 protein, CDR3 DNA. A D gene is named only where the DNA matches it firmly. Expanded clones are given a class, and other clones once, few, many or no size at all.

d_call: NA; clone_size: few; j_call: TRBJ2-5; v_call: TRBV2; cdr3_aa: CASSDGLRETQYF; cdr3_nt: TGTGCCAGCAGTGATGGTTTGAGGGAGACCCAGTACTTC
d_call: TRBD1; clone_size: NA; j_call: TRBJ2-5; v_call: TRBV24-1; cdr3_aa: CATLRTGQETQYF; cdr3_nt: TGTGCCACTCTCCGGACAGGGCAAGAGACCCAGTACTTC
d_call: NA; clone_size: few; j_call: TRBJ1-6; v_call: TRBV5-6; cdr3_aa: CASSLTRASYNSPLHF; cdr3_nt: TGTGCCAGCAGCTTGACTAGGGCCTCCTATAATTCACCCCTCCACTTT
d_call: NA; clone_size: few; j_call: TRBJ2-7; v_call: TRBV5-4; cdr3_aa: CASSFSRDNSYEQYF; cdr3_nt: TGTGCCAGCAGCTTCTCTCGGGACAACTCCTACGAGCAGTACTTC
d_call: NA; clone_size: NA; j_call: TRBJ2-1; v_call: TRBV29-1; cdr3_aa: CSPAGAAGEQFF; cdr3_nt: TGCAGCCCGGCCGGGGCCGCAGGTGAGCAGTTCTTC
d_call: NA; clone_size: few; j_call: TRBJ2-5; v_call: TRBV24-1; cdr3_aa: CATSSGFGPGETQYF; cdr3_nt: TGTGCCACCAGTTCCGGCTTTGGACCGGGGGAGACCCAGTACTTC
d_call: NA; clone_size: NA; j_call: TRBJ2-1; v_call: TRBV12-3/TRBV12-4; cdr3_aa: CASSLSLRLYNEQFF; cdr3_nt: TGTGCCAGCAGTTTAAGTCTAAGGCTCTACAATGAGCAGTTCTTC
d_call: NA; clone_size: NA; j_call: TRBJ2-3; v_call: TRBV20-1; cdr3_aa: CSASLEGPEGTDTQYF; cdr3_nt: TGCAGTGCTAGTCTCGAGGGCCCGGAAGGTACAGATACGCAGTATTTT
d_call: TRBD1; clone_size: NA; j_call: TRBJ2-7; v_call: TRBV6-5; cdr3_aa: CASRPTGGSYEQYF; cdr3_nt: TGTGCCAGCAGACCCACAGGGGGGTCCTACGAGCAGTACTTC
d_call: TRBD2; clone_size: few; j_call: TRBJ2-3; v_call: TRBV6-2/TRBV6-3; cdr3_aa: CASAGGDTQYF; cdr3_nt: TGTGCCAGTGCGGGGGGCGATACGCAGTATTTT
d_call: NA; clone_size: NA; j_call: TRBJ2-7; v_call: TRBV7-9; cdr3_aa: CASSLGDPRYF; cdr3_nt: TGTGCCAGCAGCTTGGGGGACCCCCGGTACTTC
d_call: NA; clone_size: many; j_call: TRBJ2-2; v_call: TRBV12-3/TRBV12-4; cdr3_aa: CASSFTRTTGELFF; cdr3_nt: TGTGCCAGCAGTTTTACCCGGACGACCGGGGAGCTGTTTTTT
d_call: NA; clone_size: once; j_call: TRBJ2-1; v_call: TRBV5-1; cdr3_aa: CASSLGRVGSYNEQFF; cdr3_nt: TGCGCCAGCAGCTTGGGGCGGGTGGGCTCCTACAATGAGCAGTTCTTC
d_call: NA; clone_size: NA; j_call: TRBJ1-1; v_call: TRBV14; cdr3_aa: CASSPNGDTEAFF; cdr3_nt: TGTGCCAGCAGCCCTAATGGCGACACTGAAGCTTTCTTT
d_call: NA; clone_size: few; j_call: TRBJ1-1; v_call: TRBV7-6; cdr3_aa: CASSLSPGQMNTEAFF; cdr3_nt: TGTGCCAGCAGCTTATCCCCCGGGCAGATGAACACTGAAGCTTTCTTT
d_call: NA; clone_size: few; j_call: TRBJ2-1; v_call: TRBV7-3; cdr3_aa: CASSLLETRGSDNEQFF; cdr3_nt: TGTGCCAGCAGCTTACTAGAGACGCGGGGATCTGACAATGAGCAGTTCTTC
d_call: TRBD1; clone_size: NA; j_call: TRBJ2-1; v_call: TRBV4-3; cdr3_aa: CASSSRDRGSEQFF; cdr3_nt: TGCGCCAGCAGCTCCCGGGACAGGGGCAGTGAGCAGTTCTTC